A selection of T cell receptor beta chains follows, all from one sample in a study of CD4 T cells in relation to SARS-CoV-2 and coronaviruses. Produced via immunoSEQ multiplex PCR; TCRdb's table is partial and in-frame only. The table lists around 9,800 clones, under 80% of them singletons. Their specific antigens are unknown. Sequencing used CD4+ T cells from PBMCs, cultured in vitro. Every receptor here comes from a human donor in good health. CDR3s include the opening cysteine and the closing phenylalanine or tryptophan. The D gene is left open where the match is weak. Size tells how often a clone was seen (once, few, many) or the class of an expanded clone, and some rows leave it out.

CDR3 DNA	CDR3 protein	clone size	D gene	J gene	V gene
TGTGCCAGTACCCCCCCGGCGGGGACAAGAAACATTCAGTACTTC	CASTPPAGTRNIQYF	-	-	TRBJ2-4	TRBV19
TGTGCCAGCAGCTTAGCTCTAGCGGGGGGAGAGACCCAGTACTTC	CASSLALAGGETQYF	-	TRBD2	TRBJ2-5	TRBV7-2
TGTGCCAGCAGTTTGGACACCTCCTACGAGCAGTACTTC	CASSLDTSYEQYF	-	-	TRBJ2-7	TRBV6-5
TGTGCTAGTGGTTTGAGCAGGTCCTACTCCTACGAGCAGTACTTC	CASGLSRSYSYEQYF	-	-	TRBJ2-7	TRBV12-5
TGCGCCAGCAGCCAATGGTCCGATCAGCCCCAGCATTTT	CASSQWSDQPQHF	-	-	TRBJ1-5	TRBV4-1
TGTGCCAGCAGCCAGGGACGGCACACCGGGGAGCTGTTTTTT	CASSQGRHTGELFF	few	-	TRBJ2-2	TRBV3-1/TRBV3-2
TGTGCCAGCAGCTTAAATCAGGGGCCTACTTCACCCCTCCACTTT	CASSLNQGPTSPLHF	few	-	TRBJ1-6	TRBV7-2
TGTGCCACCAGCCGTCCCAGGGTTCAGGTAAATGAGCAGTTCTTC	CATSRPRVQVNEQFF	-	-	TRBJ2-1	TRBV24-1
TGTGCCAGCAGGACACAGGGGGGCGCCTCCTTAGGCTACACCTTC	CASRTQGGASLGYTF	-	TRBD1	TRBJ1-2	TRBV2
TGCGCCAGCAGCCAAGGTATGGGTGCTGGGGCCAACGTCCTGACTTTC	CASSQGMGAGANVLTF	-	-	TRBJ2-6	TRBV4-3
TGTGCCAGCAGCCAAACTAGCGGGGCGAACTCCTACGAGCAGTACTTC	CASSQTSGANSYEQYF	once	TRBD2	TRBJ2-7	TRBV3-1/TRBV3-2
TGCGCCAGCAGGTCGTCGAGACTAGCGGGAGAAGAGAACACCGGGGAGCTGTTTTTT	CASRSSRLAGEENTGELFF	-	TRBD2	TRBJ2-2	TRBV10-2
TGTGCCAGCAGTTATATCACAGCTAACACTGAAGCTTTCTTT	CASSYITANTEAFF	large	-	TRBJ1-1	TRBV6-2/TRBV6-3
TGCGCCAGCAGCCAAGCATTGCCACTAGCGGGGAACAATGAGCAGTTCTTC	CASSQALPLAGNNEQFF	-	TRBD2	TRBJ2-1	TRBV4-3
TGCGCCAGCAGCGCGGACGGGACTAAGACCTACAATGAGCAGTTCTTC	CASSADGTKTYNEQFF	-	TRBD2	TRBJ2-1	TRBV4-3
TGTGCCAGCTCAGGGGGACTAACGGCCGGGGAGCTGTTTTTT	CASSGGLTAGELFF	-	TRBD2	TRBJ2-2	TRBV18
TGTGCCAGCAGCTTGCCGGCTTGGACAGGGCATGGCTACACCTTC	CASSLPAWTGHGYTF	-	TRBD1	TRBJ1-2	TRBV5-8
TGTGCCAGCAGCCCAGGCACAGGGGTACCTTCGGGCGAGCAGTACTTC	CASSPGTGVPSGEQYF	-	TRBD1	TRBJ2-7	TRBV3-1/TRBV3-2
TGCGCCAGCAGCCTAGGAAACGCGATTCTTCTTCAACCCCTCCACTTT	CASSLGNAILLQPLHF	-	-	TRBJ1-6	TRBV4-1
TGTGCCAGCAGCTTTCAGGGGGCAAGTCGGGGAAACACCATATATTTT	CASSFQGASRGNTIYF	once	TRBD1	TRBJ1-3	TRBV7-2
TGCGCCAGCAGCCAAGAGTTCCACGGGAACGAGCAGTACTTC	CASSQEFHGNEQYF	-	-	TRBJ2-7	TRBV4-3
TGTGCCAGTAGATCCCTAAATGGCGGGAGAGGTGTGTATGAGCAGTTCTTC	CASRSLNGGRGVYEQFF	-	TRBD2	TRBJ2-1	TRBV19
TGTGCCAGAAGCCCCCCGTTTAACGGTGACTATGGCTACACCTTC	CARSPPFNGDYGYTF	-	-	TRBJ1-2	TRBV5-3
TGCGCCAGCAGCCAAGGTCGGAATTCACCCCTCCACTTT	CASSQGRNSPLHF	-	-	TRBJ1-6	TRBV4-3
TGTGCCAGCCATAAGACTTGGGCAGCTAACTATGGCTACACCTTC	CASHKTWAANYGYTF	-	-	TRBJ1-2	TRBV2
TGTGCCAGCAGTGAAGGGACTAGCTACAATGAGCAGTTCTTC	CASSEGTSYNEQFF	once	TRBD2	TRBJ2-1	TRBV2
TGCGCCAGCAGCTTAGCCCCGGGACAGGGGAATGGCTACACCTTC	CASSLAPGQGNGYTF	-	TRBD1	TRBJ1-2	TRBV5-1
TGCGCCAGCAGCTTGGGGACTAGCGGGGGGGTCATCGGCAATGAGCAGTTCTTC	CASSLGTSGGVIGNEQFF	-	TRBD2	TRBJ2-1	TRBV5-1
TGCAGCGTTTTACTTACCCGGACAGGGATGTCACCCCTCCACTTT	CSVLLTRTGMSPLHF	once	TRBD1	TRBJ1-6	TRBV29-1
TGCGCCAGCAGCTTTCTAGCGGGAAACAATGAGCAGTTCTTC	CASSFLAGNNEQFF	-	TRBD2	TRBJ2-1	TRBV5-1
TGCGCCAGCAGCTCGGGACTCCGGGAGACCCAGTACTTC	CASSSGLRETQYF	-	-	TRBJ2-5	TRBV5-1
TGTGCCAGCAGCAGTGGACAGATCAAAGATACGCAGTATTTT	CASSSGQIKDTQYF	once	-	TRBJ2-3	TRBV7-9
TGTGCCAGCAGCTTGGATTGGGCAGGCTCCTACGAGCAGTACTTC	CASSLDWAGSYEQYF	-	-	TRBJ2-7	TRBV5-5
TGTGCCAGCAGCGTAAGGATAGAGATTGAAAATGAGCAGTTCTTC	CASSVRIEIENEQFF	-	-	TRBJ2-1	TRBV9
TGCAGTGGCGCGGACAGAGATACGCAGTATTTT	CSGADRDTQYF	-	-	TRBJ2-3	TRBV20-1
TGTGCCAGCAGCTTGACGGGACAGGAGAGAAACACCATATATTTT	CASSLTGQERNTIYF	-	TRBD1	TRBJ1-3	TRBV5-5
TGTGCCAGCAGACCCGGACAGGGGAGGGAAAAACTGTTTTTT	CASRPGQGREKLFF	-	TRBD1	TRBJ1-4	TRBV6-5
TGTGCCAGCAGCTTAGCAGGGGGCAACTATGGCTACACCTTC	CASSLAGGNYGYTF	-	TRBD1	TRBJ1-2	TRBV7-2
TGTGCCAGCAGTAACCGGGACCCTGGGGAGCAGTACTTC	CASSNRDPGEQYF	few	-	TRBJ2-7	TRBV6-6
TGTGCCAGCAGCGTAATAAGGTCCGGGGCCAACGTCCTGACTTTC	CASSVIRSGANVLTF	few	-	TRBJ2-6	TRBV9
TGCGCCAGCAGCCCGCGTGGAGCGGGCACAGATACGCAGTATTTT	CASSPRGAGTDTQYF	-	-	TRBJ2-3	TRBV5-1
TGTGCCAGCAGCCAAGGGGCCGGAAACACCATATATTTT	CASSQGAGNTIYF	few	-	TRBJ1-3	TRBV3-1/TRBV3-2
TGTGCCAGCTTAAGGCCGGGGCTGAACACTGAAGCTTTCTTT	CASLRPGLNTEAFF	-	-	TRBJ1-1	TRBV6-5
TGTGCCAGCAGCTTAACCGGGGCCTATAATTCACCCCTCCACTTT	CASSLTGAYNSPLHF	-	-	TRBJ1-6	TRBV7-3
TGTGCCAGCAGCCAAGTACCCCGGGGTAGGCCCCAACAGCCCCAGCATTTT	CASSQVPRGRPQQPQHF	-	-	TRBJ1-5	TRBV4-2
TGTGCCAGCTCACCAAGTGGAGGTCCCGGGGCCGGAAACACCATATATTTT	CASSPSGGPGAGNTIYF	-	-	TRBJ1-3	TRBV18
TGTGCCATCAGGAGGACAGGGGGGAACTATGGCTACACCTTC	CAIRRTGGNYGYTF	-	TRBD1	TRBJ1-2	TRBV10-3
TGTGCCAGTAGTTCCCGGACAGGGCGAGAGGTCACTGAAGCTTTCTTT	CASSSRTGREVTEAFF	-	TRBD1	TRBJ1-1	TRBV19